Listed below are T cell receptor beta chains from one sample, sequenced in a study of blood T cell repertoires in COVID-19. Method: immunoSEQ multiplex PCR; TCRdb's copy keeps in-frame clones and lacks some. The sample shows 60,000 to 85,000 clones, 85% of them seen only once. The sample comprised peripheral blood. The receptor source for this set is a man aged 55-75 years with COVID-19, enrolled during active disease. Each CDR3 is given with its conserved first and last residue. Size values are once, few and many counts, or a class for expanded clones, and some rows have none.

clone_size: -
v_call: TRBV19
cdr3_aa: CATSDRVKQPQHF

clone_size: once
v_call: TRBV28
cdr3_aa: CASSFGVGNSYEQYF

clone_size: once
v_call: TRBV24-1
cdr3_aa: CATSDLQGETQYF

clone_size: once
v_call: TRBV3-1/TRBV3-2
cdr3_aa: CASSPQGQGPNYGYTF

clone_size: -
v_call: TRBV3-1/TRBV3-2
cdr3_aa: CASSPTSGRSYNEQFF

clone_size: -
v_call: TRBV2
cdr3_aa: CARGTENTEAFF

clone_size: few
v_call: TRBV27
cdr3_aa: CASSLYGPGGTDTQYF

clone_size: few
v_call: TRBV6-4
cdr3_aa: CASSDSRGYTF

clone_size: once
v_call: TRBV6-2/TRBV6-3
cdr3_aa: CASSYQGSGNTIYF

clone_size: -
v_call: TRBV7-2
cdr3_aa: CASSLTGRTEAFF

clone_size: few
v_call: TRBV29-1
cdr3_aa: CSVVGREQFF

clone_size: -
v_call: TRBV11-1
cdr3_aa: CASSPTLGNEQFF

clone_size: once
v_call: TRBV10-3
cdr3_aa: CAISESGGKETQYF

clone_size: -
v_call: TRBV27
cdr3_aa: CASSPRTTGRVETQYF

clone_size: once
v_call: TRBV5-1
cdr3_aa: CASSLFTGGNYEQYF

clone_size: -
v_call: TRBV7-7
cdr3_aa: CASSLDRDQPQHF

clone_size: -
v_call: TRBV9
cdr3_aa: CASSVVDRGYGYTF

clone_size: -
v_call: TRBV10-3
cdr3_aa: CAIGGQGWAQHF

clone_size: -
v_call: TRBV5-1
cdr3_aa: CASSPGTADYNEQFF

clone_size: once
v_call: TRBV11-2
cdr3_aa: CASSLLAGEQFF

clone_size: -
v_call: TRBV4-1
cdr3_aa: CASSQAASGPLYTQYF

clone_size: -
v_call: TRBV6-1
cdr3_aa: CASSDPTGPYQPQHF

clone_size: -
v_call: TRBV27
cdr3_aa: CASSFRTATNEKLFF

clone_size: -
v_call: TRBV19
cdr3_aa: CASSIGYVSEDLISNQPQHF

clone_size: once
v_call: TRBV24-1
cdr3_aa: CATSDATGSSYNEQFF

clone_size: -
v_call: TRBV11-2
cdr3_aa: CASSLDRLHNEQFF

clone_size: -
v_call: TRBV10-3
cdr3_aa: CAISEGQGAWGYTF